The clone carrying this TCR beta chain appeared once. Its antigen is unknown. Measured with immunoSEQ multiplex PCR; TCRdb has only the in-frame clones, and not every one. The profile shows under 80,000 clones, around 90% of them singletons. This sample was included in a study of OX40 agonist ivuxolimab in advanced cancers. Study observations and caveats: The CD4+ and CD8+ T cells in the blood had expanded clonally by week 6 at 0.1 to 3.0 mg/kg.

This CDR3 comprises 15 residues. Looked up from germline, CDR1 is MDHEN and CDR2 is SYDVKM. V dropped 5 bases and J dropped 4 bases, with 17 bases sitting between them. This specimen consisted of CD4+ or CD8+ T cells sorted from blood, obtained in a trial of the OX40 agonist ivuxolimab. The clonotype originates from an adult with an advanced solid tumor such as melanoma, head and neck, liver or kidney cancer. The chain recombines TRBV28 with TRBJ2-5; D is perhaps TRBD2 (6 bases). As DNA, the CDR3 is TGTGCCAGCAGTGGCGCAGTCAAGGGAGGAGAGACCCAGTACTTC. It yields the protein CASSGAVKGGETQYF. Supplemented by reference TRBV28 and TRBJ2-5, the full variable domain reads DVKVTQSSRYLVKRTGEKVFLECVQDMDHENMFWYRQDPGLGLRLIYFSYDVKMKEKGDIPEGYSVSREKKERFSLILESASTNQTSMYLCASSGAVKGGETQYFGPGTRLLVL.